The 16 T cell receptor beta chains presented below share a single source sample, sequenced in a study of OX40 agonist ivuxolimab in advanced cancers. Clones were sequenced by immunoSEQ multiplex PCR, and TCRdb holds only the in-frame ones, with some missing. Of 80,000 to 95,000 clones listed, around 86% were seen once; the top ten hold roughly 2%. Source: CD4+ or CD8+ T cells sorted from blood, taken in a trial of the OX40 agonist ivuxolimab. Receptors originate from an adult with an advanced solid tumor such as melanoma, head and neck, liver or kidney cancer.

The V gene is TRBV6-6, the J gene TRBJ1-1, with 7 bases matching TRBD1. This CDR3 spans 16 amino acids. V shed 8 bases, J shed 5 bases, and the junction held 17 bases outside the gene matches. CDR1 is MNHNY, CDR2 SVGAGI, per germline (reference sequence). The CDR3 loop reads CASDDAGRGRETEAFF. The CDR3 bases are TGTGCCAGCGACGACGCGGGGAGGGGGCGCGAGACTGAAGCTTTCTTT.

V and J are TRBV7-2 and TRBJ1-2, with unresolved D. Germline CDR1 reads SGHTA; CDR2 reads FQGNSA. The CDR3 sequence is 15 residues long. V lost 3 bases to trimming and J lost 2 bases, with 13 bases between them. The CDR3 bases are TGTGCCAGCAGCTTCCAGGTGACGGTGAACTATGGCTACACCTTC. Its protein is CASSFQVTVNYGYTF.

V usage is TRBV20-1 and J usage is TRBJ2-1; TRBD2 matches 7 bases. V was clipped by 5 bases and J by 10 bases; unmatched bases: 5. Germline CDR1 and CDR2: DFQATT and SNEGSKA (reference sequence). This CDR3 is 11 amino acids long. The CDR3 nucleotides read TGCAGTGCTTCCGGACTAGGGGAGCAGTTCTTC. Its protein is CSASGLGEQFF.

The rearrangement links TRBV7-2 to TRBJ2-5; possible D gene TRBD2, 5 bases. This CDR3 is built from 16 residues. The germline CDR1 and CDR2 sequences are SGHTA and FQGNSA. Between the trimmed V and J ends, which lost 5 bases and 2 bases, there was a span of 18 bases. The CDR3 loop reads CASSPGVYVNQETQYF. Written as DNA, the CDR3 is TGTGCCAGCAGCCCCGGGGTATACGTTAATCAAGAGACCCAGTACTTC.

The chain joins TRBV2 to TRBJ1-1, with a weak D call TRBD1 (5 bases). The V gene lost 7 bases and the J gene lost 10 bases, with 25 bases spanning the gap. Germline V gene lookup returns CDR1 SNHLY and CDR2 FYNNEI. The CDR3 totals 15 residues. The CDR3 reads CASTYSTAGPLTAFF. The CDR3, as DNA: TGTGCCAGCACTTATTCGACCGCGGGACCACTTACAGCTTTCTTT. Full variable domain (remainder filled in from reference TRBV2 and TRBJ1-1): EPEVTQTPSHQVTQMGQEVILRCVPISNHLYFYWYRQILGQKVEFLVSFYNNEISEKSEIFDDQFSVERPDGSNFTLKIRSTKLEDSAMYFCASTYSTAGPLTAFFGQGTRLTVV.

The chain couples TRBV2 to TRBJ2-6; D gene ambiguous. Deletions cut 7 bases from V and 0 bases from J, with 13 bases between. The CDR3 length is 16 residues. Per the germline V gene, CDR1 is SNHLY and CDR2 is FYNNEI. This CDR3 reads CASTATGNSGANVLTF. CDR3 in DNA: TGTGCCAGCACTGCTACTGGGAACTCTGGGGCCAACGTCCTGACTTTC.

This chain connects TRBV28 to TRBJ1-6; 7 nucleotides agree with TRBD1. The V gene end was trimmed by 5 bases and the J gene end by 7 bases; junction bases not matched to a gene: 8. The CDR3 is 15 residues long. Germline values: CDR1 MDHEN, CDR2 SYDVKM. The CDR3 DNA follows: TGTGCCAGCAGTCCCCGACAGGGCACGAATTCACCCCTCCACTTT. This sequence encodes CASSPRQGTNSPLHF.

The V and J genes are TRBV19 and TRBJ1-6, with D uncertain. The CDR3 consists of 15 residues. Germline CDR1 and CDR2: LNHDA and SQIVND (reference sequence). The V gene lost 0 bases and the J gene lost 14 bases, with 17 bases spanning the gap. CDR3 in DNA: TGTGCCAGTAGTATAGATTCCACGGACTCGAGGTCCCTCCACTTT. It translates to CASSIDSTDSRSLHF.

This chain uses TRBV28 with TRBJ1-2; no clear D. Germline lookup yields CDR1 MDHEN and CDR2 SYDVKM. This CDR3 region has 14 residues. V gave up 4 bases and J gave up 4 bases, with 13 bases separating them. CDR3 bases: TGTGCCAGCAGTTCCTTGACACTCCGCTATGGCTACACCTTC. Encoded protein: CASSSLTLRYGYTF.

V usage is TRBV29-1 and J usage is TRBJ2-5, with D maybe TRBD2 (5 bases). There are 11 residues in the CDR3. CDR1 is SQVTM, CDR2 ANQGSEA, per germline. The V end was cut by 8 bases, the J end by 4 bases, with 11 bases between. The CDR3 is CSPGRGETQYF. The CDR3 DNA reads as TGCAGCCCGGGTCGGGGAGAGACCCAGTACTTC.

The genes are TRBV9 and TRBJ1-2; 12 bases fit TRBD1. The CDR3 is 15 residues long. CDR1 and CDR2 (germline): SGDLS, YYNGEE. V gave up 2 bases and J gave up 7 bases; unmatched junction bases: 6. CDR3: CASSVGTGGLSGYTF. In DNA, the CDR3 is TGTGCCAGCAGCGTCGGGACAGGGGGCTTAAGTGGCTACACCTTC.

The CDR3 nucleotides are TGTGCTAGTGGTTTGAGCGGGGAGCTGTTTTTT. Its protein product is CASGLSGELFF. The chain is built from TRBV12-5 and TRBJ2-2; D not resolved. Germline CDR1 reads LGHNT; CDR2 reads FRNRAP. There are 11 residues in the CDR3. V lost 2 bases to trimming and J lost 7 bases, with 2 bases between them. The full variable domain, rest sourced from reference TRBV12-5 and TRBJ2-2, is DARVTQTPRHKVTEMGQEVTMRCQPILGHNTVFWYRQTMMQGLELLAYFRNRAPLDDSGMPKDRFSAEMPDATLATLKIQPSEPRDSAVYFCASGLSGELFFGEGSRLTVL.

The chain links TRBV7-2 to TRBJ1-2; D gene uncertain. Trimming shortened V by 5 bases and J by 5 bases, and 6 bases separated the two germline ends. There are 11 residues in the CDR3. Germline CDR1 SGHTA, CDR2 FQGNSA. DNA of the CDR3: TGTGCCAGCAGCGGCGCGTATGGCTACACCTTC. Translation: CASSGAYGYTF.

In its sample, this clone was seen once. The V and J genes are TRBV18 and TRBJ2-1; TRBD1 matches 9 bases. J was trimmed by 5 bases and V by 3 bases; bases with no gene match: 14. This CDR3 comprises 18 residues. Germline V lookup: CDR1 KGHSH, CDR2 LQKENI. The CDR3: CASSPERPPGQGHNEQFF. In nucleotides, the CDR3 is TGTGCCAGCTCACCCGAAAGACCTCCGGGACAGGGCCACAATGAGCAGTTCTTC.

This rearrangement joins TRBV5-5 to TRBJ2-7, with D uncertain. CDR3 length: 14 residues. Germline CDR1 and CDR2: SGHKS and YYEKEE (reference sequence). With 4 bases removed from V and 2 bases from J, the gap between germline ends came to 13 bases. CDR3 loop: CASSLGGAAYEQYF. CDR3 sequence (DNA): TGTGCCAGCAGCCTCGGTGGTGCCGCCTACGAGCAGTACTTC.

This CDR3 reads CASSPKRETQYF. CDR3 nucleotide sequence: TGTGCCAGCTCACCAAAGAGGGAGACCCAGTACTTC. The chain uses TRBV18 and TRBJ2-5; no definite D call. The CDR3 covers 12 residues. Germline-derived CDR1 and CDR2 are KGHSH and LQKENI. V gave up 2 bases and J gave up 5 bases, with 6 bases separating them.